This T cell receptor (beta chain) was captured by sequencing in a study of human T cells and chemical hapten exposure. The study's findings and limits: It was expanded TCRs that formed significantly more large CDR3 similarity clusters than controls did. Donors had alopecia, so their immune response may differ from healthy people's.

Trimming took 7 bases from V and 7 from J; bases not matched to a gene: 9. The CDR3 totals 16 residues. In germline, CDR1 is MNHEY, CDR2 SVGEGT. Time point denoted: pre-sensitization, week 0. Noted treatment: therapeutic diphenylcyclopropenone sensitization with weekly scalp DPC. About this clonotype itself: What it recognizes is unknown.

The study's library attached unique molecular identifiers to single cDNA molecules. TCRdb re-called the RACE reads with MiXCR, one entry per CDR3 protein. The table has about 85,000 distinct CDR3 sequences, 6.5% to 10% seen once. The V gene is TRBV6-2 or TRBV6-3, the J gene TRBJ2-1; the match to TRBD2 covers 14 bases. This sample comprised whole blood, obtained in connection with sensitization to the hapten diphenylcyclopropenone (DPC). This clonotype originated in a man between 35 and 55 years old with alopecia areata. Some clones in this sample may be carry-over from other donors' samples. CDR3 DNA sequence: TGTGCCAGCAATCCGACCTGGACTAGCGGGAGGAATGAGCAGTTCTTC. The encoded protein is CASNPTWTSGRNEQFF.